This T cell receptor (beta chain) was sequenced for a study of CD4 T cells in relation to SARS-CoV-2 and coronaviruses. Study context: The negative reference was HIV-1 Nef peptide pool or peptide-free culture.

Study-wide points: No donor gave both pre-pandemic and post-infection samples.

Produced via immunoSEQ multiplex PCR; TCRdb's table is partial and in-frame only. The data contain 16,000 or so clones, roughly 85% of them seen just once; the ten biggest clones take up 35% to 45%. CD4+ T cells from unexposed donors were obtained before the COVID-19 pandemic (2011-2018). The cells were cultured for about 10 days before CD4+ T cells were isolated. About this clone: No antigen is known for it.

This receptor was identified in a human donor in good health. The source material was CD4+ T cells from PBMCs, cultured in vitro.

For the CDR3, the DNA is TGCGCCAGCAGCGGATCGGGACAGTTGTACGAGCAGTACTTC. Its protein is CASSGSGQLYEQYF. This chain joins TRBV5-1 and TRBJ2-7; 7 bases are a match to TRBD1. The CDR3 totals 14 residues. V lost 4 bases, J lost 4 bases, and 8 bases stayed unmatched. Germline V gives CDR1 SGHRS, CDR2 YFSETQ.